The rows below give T cell receptor beta chains drawn from one sample of a study of blood T cell repertoires in COVID-19. Only in-frame clones appear in the TCRdb table, and some are missing; sequencing was by immunoSEQ multiplex PCR. The data hold about 250,000 clones, with 70% to 85% observed a single time. Sequencing used peripheral blood. These receptors all come from a man at least 80 years old with acute or convalescent COVID-19. Both conserved end residues are part of each CDR3. A D gene is named only where the DNA matches it firmly. Where a row states a size, it is once, few, many or the class of an expanded clone; other rows omit it.

CASSLKAGETDTQYF | TGTGCCAGCAGCTTAAAGGCGGGGGAGACAGATACGCAGTATTTT | - | TRBV7-3 | TRBD2 | TRBJ2-3
CASSLEGQQGVDTQYF | TGCGCCAGCAGCTTGGAAGGGCAACAGGGGGTCGATACGCAGTATTTT | - | TRBV5-1 | TRBD1 | TRBJ2-3
CASSRDLSSTDTQYF | TGTGCCAGCAGCCGGGACTTATCTAGCACAGATACGCAGTATTTT | - | TRBV28 | - | TRBJ2-3
CASSPPVLASGDEQFF | TGTGCCAGCTCACCACCGGTACTAGCATCCGGGGATGAGCAGTTCTTC | - | TRBV18 | - | TRBJ2-1
CASSERTETYGYTF | TGTGCCAGCAGTGAGCGGACAGAAACCTATGGCTACACCTTC | - | TRBV6-1 | - | TRBJ1-2
CASSPDRGSGNTIYF | TGTGCCAGCTCACCGGACAGGGGCTCTGGAAACACCATATATTTT | - | TRBV18 | TRBD1 | TRBJ1-3
CATRNPAGPYGYTF | TGTGCCACCAGAAACCCCGCGGGACCCTATGGCTACACCTTC | - | TRBV6-5 | - | TRBJ1-2
CASSHLGTGPRNYGYTF | TGCGCCAGCAGCCATCTAGGGACAGGGCCAAGAAACTATGGCTACACCTTC | few | TRBV5-1 | TRBD1 | TRBJ1-2
CASRLPGHGTGELFF | TGTGCCAGCAGACTACCGGGACACGGAACCGGGGAGCTGTTTTTT | - | TRBV6-5 | - | TRBJ2-2
CATRSGQGNTGELFF | TGTGCCACCAGGTCCGGACAGGGTAACACCGGGGAGCTGTTTTTT | - | TRBV24-1 | TRBD1 | TRBJ2-2
CAILRQTPLSGELFF | TGTGCCATCCTAAGACAGACTCCTCTGTCCGGGGAGCTGTTTTTT | - | TRBV21-1 | - | TRBJ2-2
CASSQGTVNTEAFF | TGTGCCAGCAGCCAAGGGACAGTGAACACTGAAGCTTTCTTT | - | TRBV7-6 | TRBD1 | TRBJ1-1
CASSLQGARGYTF | TGTGCCAGCAGCTTACAGGGGGCTCGCGGCTACACCTTC | - | TRBV7-2 | TRBD1 | TRBJ1-2
CASSLLAGGPNEQFF | TGTGCCAGCAGCCTCCTAGCGGGGGGGCCTAATGAGCAGTTCTTC | - | TRBV7-8 | TRBD2 | TRBJ2-1
CASSSSPAEIRPSYEQYF | TGCGCCAGCAGCTCCTCCCCGGCGGAGATTCGGCCATCCTACGAGCAGTACTTC | - | TRBV5-1 | - | TRBJ2-7
CASSLRGATGGRETQYF | TGTGCCAGCAGCCTAAGAGGGGCAACAGGGGGACGGGAGACCCAGTACTTC | - | TRBV3-1/TRBV3-2 | TRBD1 | TRBJ2-5
CASSLGQRNTEAFF | TGTGCCAGCAGCCTGGGACAGAGGAACACTGAAGCTTTCTTT | - | TRBV7-2 | TRBD1 | TRBJ1-1
CASSLIGGRSYEQYF | TGTGCCAGCAGCTTGATTGGGGGCCGGTCCTACGAGCAGTACTTC | - | TRBV5-5 | - | TRBJ2-7